The clone carrying this T cell receptor (beta chain) was counted a few times. This entry is derived from a study of shared clonotypes between healthy human individuals. The data were produced by immunoSEQ multiplex PCR, yet TCRdb's version contains in-frame clones alone and is incomplete. The sample gives about 800,000 clones, approximately 96% of which show up once; around 0.21% is in the top ten. Terminally differentiated effector memory CD45RA+ cells were excluded from the naive CD8 cells, which were CD45RO-negative and positively selected for CCR7. The CDR3 has 14 amino acids. Germline CDR1 reads SGHVS; CDR2 reads FQNEAQ. Deletions cut 3 bases from V and 0 bases from J, with 9 bases between.

The chain employs TRBV7-8 and TRBJ2-7; D ambiguous. Sample: naive CD8+ T cells sorted from blood. This clonotype was obtained from a man in his thirties or forties in good health. Written as DNA, the CDR3 is TGTGCCAGCAGCTTCAGGAGCTCCTCCTACGAGCAGTACTTC. This encodes CASSFRSSSYEQYF.